The next 3 T cell receptor beta chains were all read from a single sample in a study of blood T cell repertoires in COVID-19. Assay: immunoSEQ multiplex PCR; the TCRdb copy retains only in-frame clones and omits some. The repertoire holds approximately 230,000 clones, with roughly 83% as singletons. Sequences were obtained from peripheral blood. The source of these receptors is a man aged 80 or over with acute or convalescent COVID-19.

The chain links TRBV5-5 to TRBJ2-2, with a weak D call TRBD1 (6 bases). The germline gives CDR1 SGHKS, CDR2 YYEKEE (reference sequence). V gave up 3 bases and J gave up 2 bases, with 11 bases separating them. This CDR3 spans 15 amino acids. Written as DNA, the CDR3 is TGTGCCAGCAGCTCGACCGGGACAAACACCGGGGAGCTGTTTTTT. It translates to CASSSTGTNTGELFF.

The chain joins TRBV6-5 to TRBJ2-7; 7 bases line up with TRBD1. Germline-derived CDR1 and CDR2 are MNHEY and SVGAGI. The trim removed 8 bases at V and 0 bases at J, leaving 7 bases unmatched. The CDR3 has 14 amino acids. CDR3 DNA sequence: TGTGCCAGCGGAACTTGGACAGGCTCCTACGAGCAGTACTTC. Protein: CASGTWTGSYEQYF.

This chain joins TRBV7-2 and TRBJ2-3, with TRBD2 matching 11 bases. Germline V lookup: CDR1 SGHTA, CDR2 FQGNSA. The V and J ends lost 1 base and 3 bases, in that order; junction bases with no gene match: 6. This CDR3 comprises 17 residues. CDR3 sequence (DNA): TGTGCCAGCAGCTTAGGAGGACTAGCGGGCTTAACAGATACGCAGTATTTT. It encodes CASSLGGLAGLTDTQYF.